What follows are 15 T cell receptor beta chains derived from one specimen sequenced in a study of cytomegalovirus exposure and HLA in healthy donors. Only in-frame clones appear in the TCRdb table, and some are missing; sequencing was by immunoSEQ multiplex PCR. The repertoire includes 200,000 or so clones, 70% to 90% of them detected once, and 4.5% to 6% sits in the top ten. Sequenced sample: PBMCs. Every receptor here comes from a woman younger than 35 in good health and CMV-seronegative.

This chain connects TRBV5-4 to TRBJ2-1, with D possibly being TRBD2 (6 bases). Deletions cut 4 bases from V and 4 bases from J, with 9 bases between. CDR3 size: 13 residues. Germline assignment: CDR1 SGHNT and CDR2 YYREEE (reference sequence). As DNA, the CDR3 is TGTGCCAGCAGCCTGGACTATTACAATGAGCAGTTCTTC. It specifies CASSLDYYNEQFF. The full variable domain, rest sourced from reference TRBV5-4 and TRBJ2-1, is ETGVTQSPTHLIKTRGQQVTLRCSSQSGHNTVSWYQQALGQGPQFIFQYYREEENGRGNFPPRFSGLQFPNYSSELNVNALELDDSALYLCASSLDYYNEQFFGPGTRLTVL.

The chain couples TRBV30 to TRBJ2-5, with D hard to call. Germline CDR1 reads GTSNPN; CDR2 reads SVGIG (reference sequence). CDR3 size: 12 residues. The ends were cut back, 2 bases at V and 5 bases at J, with 9 bases in the middle. CDR3 amino acids: CAWSYGRETQYF. The CDR3 region has the DNA TGTGCCTGGAGTTATGGCCGGGAGACCCAGTACTTC. The full variable domain, rest sourced from reference TRBV30 and TRBJ2-5, is SQTIHQWPATLVQPVGSPLSLECTVEGTSNPNLYWYRQAAGRGLQLLFYSVGIGQISSEVPQNLSASRPQDRQFILSSKKLLLSDSGFYLCAWSYGRETQYFGPGTRLLVL.

This chain connects TRBV18 to TRBJ2-7; D may be TRBD2 (5 bases). Germline CDR1 reads KGHSH; CDR2 reads LQKENI. The CDR3 extends over 14 amino acids. Trimming took 6 bases from V and 0 from J, leaving 12 bases between them. The CDR3 DNA reads as TGTGCCAGCTCGAATGCGGGTGTCTCCTACGAGCAGTACTTC. This gives the protein CASSNAGVSYEQYF.

The chain recombines TRBV6-1 with TRBJ1-2; no clear D gene. The CDR3 has 16 residues. Trimming stripped 1 base from V and 4 bases from J, with 16 bases between. Germline CDR1 is MNHNS and CDR2 is SASEGT. Here the CDR3 reads CASSEGLWRWSYGYTF. The CDR3 DNA is TGTGCCAGCAGTGAAGGTCTCTGGAGGTGGAGCTATGGCTACACCTTC.

The chain carries TRBV28 and TRBJ2-7; a weak D match, TRBD1 (6 bases). In germline, CDR1 is MDHEN, CDR2 SYDVKM. V gave up 3 bases and J gave up 4 bases, with 25 bases separating them. This CDR3 region has 18 residues. This CDR3 reads CASSLSGASFYRAYEQYF. The CDR3 nucleotides read TGTGCCAGCAGTTTGAGTGGAGCTAGCTTCTACAGGGCGTACGAGCAGTACTTC.

The chain employs TRBV18 and TRBJ1-2; 8 bases are a match to TRBD1. After removal of 3 bases from V and 4 bases from J, the junction contained 4 bases not matched to a gene. The germline CDR1 and CDR2 sequences are KGHSH and LQKENI. CDR3 length: 14 residues. CDR3: CASSPGQEFYGYTF. The CDR3 nucleotides read TGTGCCAGCTCACCGGGACAGGAGTTCTATGGCTACACCTTC. Variable domain in full (rest from reference TRBV18 and TRBJ1-2): NAGVMQNPRHLVRRRGQEARLRCSPMKGHSHVYWYRQLPEEGLKFMVYLQKENIIDESGMPKERFSAEFPKEGPSILRIQQVVRGDSAAYFCASSPGQEFYGYTFGSGTRLTVV.

The CDR3, as DNA: TGTGCCAGCAGTTACTCGAACTTGGGGTCCTACGAGCAGTACTTC. Amino acid sequence: CASSYSNLGSYEQYF. V and J are TRBV6-5 and TRBJ2-7, with D uncertain. The CDR3 contains 15 residues. The germline gives CDR1 MNHEY, CDR2 SVGAGI. Deletions cut 0 bases from V and 1 base from J, with 10 bases between.

This chain joins TRBV15 and TRBJ2-3; TRBD2 is a possible D gene (6 bases). Germline values: CDR1 LNHNV, CDR2 YYDKDF (reference sequence). The V and J ends lost 0 bases and 1 base respectively, with 14 bases between them. The CDR3 has 17 residues. CDR3 region: CATSRDSPWGGTDTQYF. DNA of the CDR3: TGTGCCACCAGCAGAGATAGTCCGTGGGGGGGCACAGATACGCAGTATTTT.

The chain recombines TRBV7-8 with TRBJ1-2; 7 nucleotides align to TRBD1. Germline trimming cut 1 base from V and 3 bases from J; bases unmatched to any gene: 5. The CDR3 has 15 amino acids. In germline, CDR1 is SGHVS, CDR2 FQNEAQ. The CDR3 DNA reads as TGTGCCAGCAGCTTAGAGGCCAGGGGGGACTATGGCTACACCTTC. As protein: CASSLEARGDYGYTF.

The chain employs TRBV2 and TRBJ2-3; 14 bases line up with TRBD2. Per germline, CDR1 SNHLY and CDR2 FYNNEI. V was pared by 7 bases and J by 0 bases, with 6 bases of the junction left unmatched. The CDR3 contains 17 residues. In DNA, the CDR3 is TGTGCCAGCAACCGACTAGCGGGGGGGGTCAGCACAGATACGCAGTATTTT. It is translated as CASNRLAGGVSTDTQYF.

V usage is TRBV28 and J usage is TRBJ2-7; either TRBD1 or TRBD2 may fit D (6 bases each). The V and J ends lost 5 bases and 5 bases respectively, with 22 bases between them. CDR1 is MDHEN and CDR2 is SYDVKM in the germline V gene. The CDR3 is made up of 16 amino acids. CDR3 DNA: TGTGCCAGCAGTCTACGGACGACCCGGGGGCTGAACGAGCAGTACTTC. Protein sequence: CASSLRTTRGLNEQYF.

CDR3 in DNA: TGTGCCAGCAGTTCCGGGACAGGGGGCGTCTTCGGTCAGCCCCAGCATTTT. This codes for CASSSGTGGVFGQPQHF. The V gene is TRBV27, the J gene TRBJ1-5; 12 bases map to TRBD1. The CDR3 has 17 amino acids. In germline, CDR1 is MNHEY, CDR2 SMNVEV (reference sequence). J lost 6 bases, V lost 4 bases, and 10 bases had no gene match.

This clone was seen a handful of times. This chain joins TRBV29-1 and TRBJ2-2, with D unclear. From germline, CDR1 is SQVTM and CDR2 ANQGSEA. The V end was cut by 4 bases, the J end by 4 bases, with 7 bases between. The CDR3 sequence is 12 residues long. The CDR3 sequence is CSVGLSTGELFF. In DNA form, the CDR3 reads TGCAGCGTTGGCCTGTCCACCGGGGAGCTGTTTTTT.

There are a few counts of this clone. The chain carries TRBV19 and TRBJ1-4; 10 bases are a match to TRBD1. This CDR3 is built from 16 residues. Germline assignment: CDR1 LNHDA and CDR2 SQIVND (reference sequence). V trimming: 1 base; J trimming: 11 bases; junction bases outside the gene matches: 10. The CDR3 DNA is TGTGCCAGTAGTATAGTAAGGGGACAGGGGCAAAGGAAACTGTTTTTT. This sequence encodes CASSIVRGQGQRKLFF.

This clone has only a few counts. The same CDR3 can be traced to other DNA sequences in this sample. The chain is built from TRBV5-4 and TRBJ2-1; 11 nucleotides agree with TRBD2. Germline loops: CDR1 SGHNT, CDR2 YYREEE (reference sequence). Trimming at V came to 0 bases and at J to 10 bases, leaving 6 bases not matched to a gene. The CDR3 spans 15 residues. CDR3 nucleotides: TGTGCCAGCAGCTTGGATAGCGGGGGGGCCCGAGAGCAGTTCTTC. Protein sequence: CASSLDSGGAREQFF.